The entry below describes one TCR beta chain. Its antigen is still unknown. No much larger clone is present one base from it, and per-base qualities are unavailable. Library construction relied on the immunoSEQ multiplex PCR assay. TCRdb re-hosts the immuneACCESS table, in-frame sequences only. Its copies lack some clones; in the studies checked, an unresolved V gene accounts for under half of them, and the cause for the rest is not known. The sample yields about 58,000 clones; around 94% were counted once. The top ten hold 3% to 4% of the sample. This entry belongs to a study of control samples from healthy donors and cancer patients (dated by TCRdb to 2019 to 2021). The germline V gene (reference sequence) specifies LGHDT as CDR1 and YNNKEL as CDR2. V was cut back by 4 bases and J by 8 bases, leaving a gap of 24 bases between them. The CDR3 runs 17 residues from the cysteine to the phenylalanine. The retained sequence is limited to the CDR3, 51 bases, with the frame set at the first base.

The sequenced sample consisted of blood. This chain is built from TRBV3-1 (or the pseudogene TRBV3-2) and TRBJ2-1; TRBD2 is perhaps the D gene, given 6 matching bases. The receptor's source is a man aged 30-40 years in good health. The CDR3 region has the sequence CASSPLGGRGRGYEQFF. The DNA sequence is TGTGCCAGCAGCCCTCTGGGGGGAAGGGGCAGAGGCTATGAGCAGTTCTTC.